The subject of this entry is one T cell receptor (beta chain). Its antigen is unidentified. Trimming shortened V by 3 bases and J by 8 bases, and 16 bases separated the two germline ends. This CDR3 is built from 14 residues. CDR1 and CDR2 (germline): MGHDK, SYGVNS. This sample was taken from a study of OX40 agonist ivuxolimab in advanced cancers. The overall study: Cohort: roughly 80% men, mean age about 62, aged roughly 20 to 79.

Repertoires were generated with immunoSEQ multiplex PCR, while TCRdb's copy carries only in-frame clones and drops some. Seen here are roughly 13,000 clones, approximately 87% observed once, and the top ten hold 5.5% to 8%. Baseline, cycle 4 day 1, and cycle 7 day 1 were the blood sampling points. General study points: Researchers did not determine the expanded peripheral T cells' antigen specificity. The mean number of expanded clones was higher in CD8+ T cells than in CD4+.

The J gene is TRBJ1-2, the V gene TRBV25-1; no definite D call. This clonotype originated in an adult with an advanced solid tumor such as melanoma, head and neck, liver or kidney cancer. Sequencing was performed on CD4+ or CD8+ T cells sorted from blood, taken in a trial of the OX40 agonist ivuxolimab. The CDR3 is CASSEWGVGVGYTF. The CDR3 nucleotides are TGTGCCAGCAGTGAGTGGGGAGTCGGGGTAGGCTACACCTTC.